A single sample is the source of the 20 T cell receptor beta chains below, sequenced in a study of T cells after yellow fever vaccination. TCRdb re-analysed the 5' RACE reads in MiXCR, keeping a single row per CDR3 protein. Of roughly 45,000 distinct CDR3 sequences listed, 6.8% were seen once; the top ten hold around 16%. The material was CD8+ T cells not binding an NS4B(214-222) dextramer, sorted from PBMCs, obtained 45 days after the yellow fever booster vaccination. Source of these receptors: a young man who received the YFV17D yellow fever vaccine.

J is TRBJ1-1 and V is TRBV12-3 or TRBV12-4, with unresolved D. Trimming took 6 bases from V and 6 from J, leaving 11 bases between them. The CDR3 spans 12 residues. The CDR3 sequence is CASSSHWPEAFF. The DNA of the CDR3 is TGTGCCAGCAGCTCGCACTGGCCTGAAGCTTTCTTT.

Ten or more counts support this clonotype. The J gene is TRBJ2-1, the V gene TRBV6-5, with TRBD2 matching 11 bases. The CDR3 length is 16 residues. Trimming at V came to 8 bases and at J to 6 bases, leaving 12 bases not matched to a gene. Looked up from germline, CDR1 is MNHEY and CDR2 is SVGAGI. CDR3 protein: CASPDDTSGRRNEQFF. CDR3 DNA sequence: TGTGCCAGCCCTGATGATACTAGCGGGAGACGCAATGAGCAGTTCTTC.

The CDR3 region has the DNA TGTGCCAGCAGCATGGACGTCTTCCCCGAGCAGTACTTC. Its protein is CASSMDVFPEQYF. The V call is TRBV7-8, the J call TRBJ2-7; D unclear. The germline V and J ends were trimmed by 5 bases and 6 bases, with 14 bases remaining between them. This CDR3 comprises 13 residues. Looked up from germline, CDR1 is SGHVS and CDR2 is FQNEAQ.

This clonotype was seen repeatedly, ten times or more. The rearrangement links TRBV11-2 to TRBJ2-1, with D tentatively TRBD1 or TRBD2 (5 bases each). Germline CDR1 SGHAT, CDR2 FQNNGV. The CDR3 loop spans 10 amino acids. Trimming took off 10 bases at V and 5 bases at J, with 6 bases between the two ends. CDR3 region: CATGHNEQFF. The CDR3 coding sequence is TGTGCCACGGGACACAATGAGCAGTTCTTC.

In this sample, this clonotype turned up many times. The rearrangement joins TRBV12-3 or TRBV12-4 to TRBJ2-7; either TRBD1 or TRBD2 may supply D (6 bases each). The CDR3 length is 14 residues. The V and J ends lost 6 bases and 4 bases respectively, with 16 bases between them. CDR3: CASSMTGASYEQYF. The CDR3 nucleotides are TGTGCCAGCAGCATGACGGGGGCGTCTTACGAGCAGTACTTC.

This clonotype was seen many times. V usage is TRBV19 and J usage is TRBJ2-2; TRBD2 is a possible D gene (6 bases). V was pared by 6 bases and J by 3 bases, with 8 bases between. The germline V gene encodes CDR1 LNHDA and CDR2 SQIVND (reference sequence). CDR3 length: 13 residues. CDR3 amino acids: CASRTSDTGELFF. The CDR3 nucleotides read TGTGCCAGTAGGACTAGTGACACCGGGGAGCTGTTTTTT. The full variable domain, its missing parts supplied by reference TRBV19 and TRBJ2-2, is DGGITQSPKYLFRKEGQNVTLSCEQNLNHDAMYWYRQDPGQGLRLIYYSQIVNDFQKGDIAEGYSVSREKKESFPLTVTSAQKNPTAFYLCASRTSDTGELFFGEGSRLTVL.

This clonotype showed up many times. The rearrangement links TRBV12-3 or TRBV12-4 to TRBJ1-4; 7 nucleotides line up with TRBD1. CDR3 size: 14 residues. The trim removed 6 bases at V and 6 bases at J, leaving 7 bases unmatched. The CDR3 is CASSHDRADEKLFF. The CDR3 coding sequence is TGTGCCAGCAGCCACGACAGGGCGGATGAAAAACTGTTTTTT.

Ten or more counts support this clonotype. V usage is TRBV12-3 or TRBV12-4 and J usage is TRBJ2-2; D unresolved. The CDR3 extends over 15 amino acids. The ends were cut back, 0 bases at V and 1 base at J, with 6 bases in the middle. CDR3 DNA: TGTGCCAGCAGTTTAGCGAGAGGGAACACCGGGGAGCTGTTTTTT. It codes for CASSLARGNTGELFF.

This clonotype appeared many times. The chain links TRBV29-1 to TRBJ1-2; possibly TRBD1 for D (5 bases). The ends were cut back, 4 bases at V and 2 bases at J, with 11 bases in the middle. Germline V gene lookup returns CDR1 SQVTM and CDR2 ANQGSEA. This CDR3 is 13 amino acids long. For the CDR3, the DNA is TGCAGCGTTGGCAGGGTGGACAACTATGGCTACACCTTC. Translation gives CSVGRVDNYGYTF.

This clonotype was found many times. The V call is TRBV5-4, the J call TRBJ2-5; 14 bases line up with TRBD2. The J segment lost 4 bases and the V segment lost 3 bases, leaving 2 bases of the junction unmatched. This CDR3 has 15 residues. Germline-derived CDR1 and CDR2 are SGHNT and YYREEE (reference sequence). The CDR3 loop is CASSWGLAGAETQYF. The CDR3 DNA sequence: TGTGCCAGCAGCTGGGGACTAGCGGGAGCAGAGACCCAGTACTTC.

V is TRBV6-5 and J is TRBJ2-2; D uncertain. Germline CDR1 is MNHEY and CDR2 is SVGAGI. V gave up 0 bases and J gave up 6 bases, with 5 bases separating them. This CDR3 region has 13 residues. CDR3 DNA: TGTGCCAGCAGTTACTCGAAGGCCGGGGAGCTGTTTTTT. Translating it yields CASSYSKAGELFF.

This clonotype showed up many times. The chain is built from TRBV5-1 and TRBJ1-1, with 8 bases lining up with TRBD1. CDR1 is SGHRS, CDR2 YFSETQ, per germline. CDR3 length equals 13 residues. After removal of 0 bases from V and 11 bases from J, the junction contained 6 bases not matched to a gene. The CDR3: CASSLVQGAVAFF. The CDR3 bases are TGCGCCAGCAGCTTGGTGCAGGGGGCTGTTGCTTTCTTT.

This clonotype has ten or more counts. V is TRBV20-1 and J is TRBJ2-7, with 8 bases fitting TRBD1. The CDR3 length is 15 residues. Germline loops: CDR1 DFQATT, CDR2 SNEGSKA (reference sequence). With V trimmed by 0 bases and J by 3 bases, 7 bases remained unmatched. The CDR3 DNA sequence: TGCAGTGCTAGAGACCTTCTAGGGACAGGCTACGAGCAGTACTTC. As protein: CSARDLLGTGYEQYF.

Many counts were recorded for this clonotype. The chain uses TRBV7-6 and TRBJ2-1; TRBD2 matches 7 bases. The CDR3 runs to 16 residues. Germline V gene lookup returns CDR1 SGHVS and CDR2 FNYEAQ. Trimming at V came to 5 bases and at J to 7 bases, leaving 14 bases not matched to a gene. CDR3 region: CASSPTSWREFNEQFF. The DNA for the CDR3 is TGTGCCAGCAGCCCCACTAGTTGGCGGGAGTTTAATGAGCAGTTCTTC.

This clonotype was counted at least ten times. The gene calls are TRBV29-1 and TRBJ2-7, with D possibly TRBD2 on 5 matching bases. Trimming pared 3 bases from V and 2 bases from J, leaving 11 bases between. The germline gives CDR1 SQVTM, CDR2 ANQGSEA. The CDR3 totals 13 residues. The CDR3 region has the DNA TGCAGCGTTGAGGAGGCTGAGACCTACGAGCAGTACTTC. As protein: CSVEEAETYEQYF.

This clonotype was detected many times. The chain links TRBV5-5 to TRBJ2-7, with 7 bases that match TRBD2. V lost 4 bases to trimming and J lost 0 bases; unmatched junction nucleotides: 10. The CDR3 is 16 residues long. Per germline, CDR1 SGHKS and CDR2 YYEKEE (reference sequence). The CDR3 nucleotides read TGTGCCAGCAGCCCCCAAAGCGGGATCTCCTCCTACGAGCAGTACTTC. The encoded protein is CASSPQSGISSYEQYF.

With respect to this clonotype: This may be a read error, as it is one base from a much larger clone. This chain joins TRBV9 and TRBJ2-3; D might be TRBD1 or TRBD2, each matching 6 bases. CDR1 and CDR2 (germline): SGDLS, YYNGEE. Trimming stripped 3 bases from V and 6 bases from J, with 11 bases between. The CDR3 spans 13 residues. The CDR3 loop is CASSAGAWDTQYF. The CDR3 bases are TGTGCCAGCAGCGCGGGGGCGTGGGATACGCAGTATTTT.

This clonotype was detected only a few times. V and J are TRBV5-1 and TRBJ2-7; 7 bases agree with TRBD1. CDR1 and CDR2 from the germline V gene are SGHRS and YFSETQ. V trimming: 1 base; J trimming: 5 bases; junction bases outside the gene matches: 12. The CDR3 has 16 residues. The CDR3 spells CASSLIVGRGSDEQYF. The DNA for the CDR3 is TGCGCCAGCAGCTTGATAGTCGGCAGGGGGAGCGACGAGCAGTACTTC.

This clonotype showed up just a few times. The genes are TRBV3-1 and TRBJ2-1, with D maybe TRBD2 (6 bases). The length of the CDR3 is 12 residues. Germline CDR1 and CDR2: LGHDT and YNNKEL (reference sequence). Trimming pared 5 bases from V and 7 bases from J, leaving 9 bases between. The CDR3 DNA reads TGTGCCAGCAGCGATGGGACTAATGAGCAGTTCTTC. It specifies CASSDGTNEQFF.

This clonotype was seen a few times. This chain links TRBV6-1 with TRBJ2-6, with D uncertain. Trimming left V 6 bases short and J 2 bases short, with 11 bases between. CDR1 MNHNS and CDR2 SASEGT come from the germline V gene. This CDR3 has 15 residues. The CDR3 loop reads CASSPELAGANVLTF. CDR3 sequence (DNA): TGTGCCAGCAGCCCGGAACTGGCTGGGGCCAACGTCCTGACTTTC.